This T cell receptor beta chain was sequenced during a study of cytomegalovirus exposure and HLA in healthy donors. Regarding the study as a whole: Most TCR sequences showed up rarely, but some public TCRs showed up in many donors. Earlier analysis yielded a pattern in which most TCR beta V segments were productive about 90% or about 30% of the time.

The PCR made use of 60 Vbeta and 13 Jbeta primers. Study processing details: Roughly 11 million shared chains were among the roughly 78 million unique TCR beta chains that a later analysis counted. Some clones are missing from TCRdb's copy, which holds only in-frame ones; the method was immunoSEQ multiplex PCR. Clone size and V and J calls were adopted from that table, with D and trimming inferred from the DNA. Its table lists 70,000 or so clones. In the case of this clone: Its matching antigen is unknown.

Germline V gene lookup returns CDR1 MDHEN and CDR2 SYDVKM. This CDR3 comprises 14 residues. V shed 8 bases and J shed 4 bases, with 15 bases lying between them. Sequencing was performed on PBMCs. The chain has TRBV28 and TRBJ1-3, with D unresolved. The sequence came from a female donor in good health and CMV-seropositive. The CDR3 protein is CASLSVLLGNTIYF. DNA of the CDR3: TGTGCCAGCCTTTCGGTTCTGCTGGGAAACACCATATATTTT.